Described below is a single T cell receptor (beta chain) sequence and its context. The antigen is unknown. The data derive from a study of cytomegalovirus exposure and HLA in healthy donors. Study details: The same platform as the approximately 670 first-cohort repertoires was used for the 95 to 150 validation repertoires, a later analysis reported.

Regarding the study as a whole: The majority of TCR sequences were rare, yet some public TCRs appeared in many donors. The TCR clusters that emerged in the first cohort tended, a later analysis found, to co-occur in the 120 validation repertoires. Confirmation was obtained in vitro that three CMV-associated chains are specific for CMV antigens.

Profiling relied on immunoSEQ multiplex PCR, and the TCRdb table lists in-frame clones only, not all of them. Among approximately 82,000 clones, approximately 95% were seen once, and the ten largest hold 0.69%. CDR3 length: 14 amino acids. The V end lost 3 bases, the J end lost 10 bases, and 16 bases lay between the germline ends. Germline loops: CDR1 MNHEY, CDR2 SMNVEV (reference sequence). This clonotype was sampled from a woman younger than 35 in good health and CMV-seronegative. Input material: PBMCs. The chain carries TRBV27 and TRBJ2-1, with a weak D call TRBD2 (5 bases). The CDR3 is CASSFREGGWEQFF. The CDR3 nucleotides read TGTGCCAGCAGTTTCCGGGAAGGAGGTTGGGAGCAGTTCTTC.